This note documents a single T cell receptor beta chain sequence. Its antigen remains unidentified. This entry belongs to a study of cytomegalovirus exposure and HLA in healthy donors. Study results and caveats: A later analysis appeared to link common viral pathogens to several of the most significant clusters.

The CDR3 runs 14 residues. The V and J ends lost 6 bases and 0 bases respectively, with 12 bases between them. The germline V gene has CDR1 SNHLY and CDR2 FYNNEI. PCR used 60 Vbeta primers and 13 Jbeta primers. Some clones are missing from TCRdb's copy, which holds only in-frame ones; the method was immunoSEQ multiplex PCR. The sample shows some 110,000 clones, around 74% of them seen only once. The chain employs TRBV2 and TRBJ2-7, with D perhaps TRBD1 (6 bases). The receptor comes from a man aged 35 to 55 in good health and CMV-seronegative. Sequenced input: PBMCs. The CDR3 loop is CASRKDRVSYEQYF. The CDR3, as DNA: TGTGCCAGCAGGAAGGACAGAGTCTCCTACGAGCAGTACTTC.